The sequence of this TCR beta chain was determined in a study of cytomegalovirus exposure and HLA in healthy donors. Whole-study context: Among the roughly 370 genotyped donors, 70% to 85% were placed in the Caucasian-associated ancestry cluster.

Study-level findings and limits: Listed as cytomegalovirus-associated were 150 or so TCR beta chains.

Notes on this clone: Its target is unknown.

The study ran its PCR with 60 Vbeta and 13 Jbeta primers. Profiling relied on immunoSEQ multiplex PCR, and the TCRdb table lists in-frame clones only, not all of them. The sample yields tens of thousands of clones, approximately 81% seen once. The receptor comes from a woman in her twenties or thirties in good health and CMV-seronegative. The sample comprised PBMCs.

CDR3 protein: CASSYSLGGDLNGYTF. CDR3 DNA: TGTGCCAGCAGCTACTCCCTGGGCGGGGATTTGAATGGCTACACCTTC. The chain employs TRBV7-2 and TRBJ1-2; no firm D call. Germline V gives CDR1 SGHTA, CDR2 FQGNSA. V shed 4 bases and J shed 6 bases, with 21 bases lying between them. The length of the CDR3 is 16 residues.